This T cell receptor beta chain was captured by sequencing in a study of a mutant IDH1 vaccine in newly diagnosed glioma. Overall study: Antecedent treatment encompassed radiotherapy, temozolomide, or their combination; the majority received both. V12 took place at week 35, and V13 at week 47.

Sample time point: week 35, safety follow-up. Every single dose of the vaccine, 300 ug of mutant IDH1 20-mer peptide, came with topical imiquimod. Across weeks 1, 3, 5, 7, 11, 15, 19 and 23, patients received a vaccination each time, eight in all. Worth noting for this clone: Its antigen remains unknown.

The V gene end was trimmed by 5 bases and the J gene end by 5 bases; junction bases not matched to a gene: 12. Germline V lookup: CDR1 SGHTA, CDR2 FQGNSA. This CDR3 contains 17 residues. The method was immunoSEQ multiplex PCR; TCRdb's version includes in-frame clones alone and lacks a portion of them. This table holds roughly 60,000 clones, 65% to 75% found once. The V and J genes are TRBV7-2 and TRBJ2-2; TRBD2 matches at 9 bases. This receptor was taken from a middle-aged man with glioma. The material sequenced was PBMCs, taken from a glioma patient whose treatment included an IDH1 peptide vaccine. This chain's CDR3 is CASSPRGGGARTGELFF. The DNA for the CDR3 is TGTGCCAGCAGCCCTCGAGGCGGGGGGGCGCGGACCGGGGAGCTGTTTTTT.